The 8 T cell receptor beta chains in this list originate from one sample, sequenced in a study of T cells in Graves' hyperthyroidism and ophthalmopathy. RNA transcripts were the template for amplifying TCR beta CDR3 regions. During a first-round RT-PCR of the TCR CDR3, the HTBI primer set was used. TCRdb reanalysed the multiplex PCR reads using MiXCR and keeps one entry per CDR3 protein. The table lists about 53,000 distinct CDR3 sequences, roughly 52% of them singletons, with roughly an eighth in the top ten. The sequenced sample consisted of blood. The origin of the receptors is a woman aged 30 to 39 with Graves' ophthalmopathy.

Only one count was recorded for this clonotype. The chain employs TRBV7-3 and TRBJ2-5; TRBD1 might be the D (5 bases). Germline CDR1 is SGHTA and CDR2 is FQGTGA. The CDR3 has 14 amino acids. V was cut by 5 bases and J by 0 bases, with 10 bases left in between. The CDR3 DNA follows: TGTGCCAGCAGCCGTGACAGTAACCAAGAGACCCAGTACTTC. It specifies CASSRDSNQETQYF.

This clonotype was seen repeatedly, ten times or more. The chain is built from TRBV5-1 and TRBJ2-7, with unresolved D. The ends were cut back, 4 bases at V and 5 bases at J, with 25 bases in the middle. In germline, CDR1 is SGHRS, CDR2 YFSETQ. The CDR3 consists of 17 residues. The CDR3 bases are TGCGCCAGCAGCCTCGATTTTTTTGCTAGGCGGAATAACGAGCAGTACTTC. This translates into CASSLDFFARRNNEQYF.

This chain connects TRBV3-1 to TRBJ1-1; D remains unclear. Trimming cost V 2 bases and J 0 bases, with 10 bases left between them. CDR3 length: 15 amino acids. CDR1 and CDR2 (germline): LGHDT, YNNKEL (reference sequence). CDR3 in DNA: TGTGCCAGCAGCCAATCGGGAGGAGTGAACACTGAAGCTTTCTTT. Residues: CASSQSGGVNTEAFF.

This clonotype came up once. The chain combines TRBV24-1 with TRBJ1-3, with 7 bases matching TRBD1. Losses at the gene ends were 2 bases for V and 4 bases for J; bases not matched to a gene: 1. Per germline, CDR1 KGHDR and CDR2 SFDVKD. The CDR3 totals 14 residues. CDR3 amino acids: CATSDSGGGNTIYF. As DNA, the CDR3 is TGTGCCACCAGTGATTCAGGGGGGGGAAACACCATATATTTT.

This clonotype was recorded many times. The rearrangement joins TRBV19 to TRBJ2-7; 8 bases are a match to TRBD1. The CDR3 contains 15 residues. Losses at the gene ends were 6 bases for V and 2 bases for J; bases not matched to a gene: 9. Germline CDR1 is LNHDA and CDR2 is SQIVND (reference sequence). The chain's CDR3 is CASSNPGQETYEQYF. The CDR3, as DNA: TGTGCCAGTAGCAATCCGGGACAGGAGACCTACGAGCAGTACTTC.

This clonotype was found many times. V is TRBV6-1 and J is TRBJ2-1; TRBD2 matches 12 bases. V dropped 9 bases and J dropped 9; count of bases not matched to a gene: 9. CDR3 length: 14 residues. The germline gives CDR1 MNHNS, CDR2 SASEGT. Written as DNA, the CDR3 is TGTGCCAGTCAGGCTAGCGGGAGGGGAGGTGAGCAGTTCTTC. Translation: CASQASGRGGEQFF.

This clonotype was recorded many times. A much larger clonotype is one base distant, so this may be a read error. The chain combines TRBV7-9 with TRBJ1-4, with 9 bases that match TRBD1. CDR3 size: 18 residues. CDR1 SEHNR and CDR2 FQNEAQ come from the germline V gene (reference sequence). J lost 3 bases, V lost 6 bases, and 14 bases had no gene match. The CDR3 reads CASSLGQGRGAANEKLFF. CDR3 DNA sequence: TGTGCCAGCAGTCTGGGACAGGGACGAGGGGCAGCTAATGAAAAACTGTTTTTT. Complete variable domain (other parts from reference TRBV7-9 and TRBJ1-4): DTGVSQNPRHKITKRGQNVTFRCDPISEHNRLYWYRQTLGQGPEFLTYFQNEAQLEKSRLLSDRFSAERPKGSFSTLEIQRTEQGDSAMYLCASSLGQGRGAANEKLFFGSGTQLSVL.

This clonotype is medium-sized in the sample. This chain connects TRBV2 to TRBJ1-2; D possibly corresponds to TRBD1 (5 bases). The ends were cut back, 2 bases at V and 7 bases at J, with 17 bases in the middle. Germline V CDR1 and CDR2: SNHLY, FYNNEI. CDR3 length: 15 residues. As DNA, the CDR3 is TGTGCCAGCAGTGAACGGGGAGGGACGCAAGTTGGCTACACCTTC. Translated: CASSERGGTQVGYTF.